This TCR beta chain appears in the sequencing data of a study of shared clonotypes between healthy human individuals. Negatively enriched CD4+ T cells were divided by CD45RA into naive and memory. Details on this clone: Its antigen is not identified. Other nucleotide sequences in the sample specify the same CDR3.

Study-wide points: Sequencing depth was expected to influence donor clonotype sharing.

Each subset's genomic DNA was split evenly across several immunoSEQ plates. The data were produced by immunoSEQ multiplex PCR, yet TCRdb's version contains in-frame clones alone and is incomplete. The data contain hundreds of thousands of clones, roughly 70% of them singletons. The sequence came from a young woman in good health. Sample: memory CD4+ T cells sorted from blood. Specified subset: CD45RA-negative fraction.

Here the CDR3 reads CASSVGTGTYEQYF. In DNA form, the CDR3 reads TGTGCCAGCAGCGTCGGGACAGGGACCTACGAGCAGTACTTC. The chain joins TRBV9 to TRBJ2-7; 9 bases match TRBD1. CDR1 is SGDLS and CDR2 is YYNGEE in the germline V gene. The V and J ends lost 2 bases and 2 bases, in that order; junction bases with no gene match: 2. CDR3 length: 14 amino acids.